The TCR beta chain under discussion was sequenced for a study of shared clonotypes between healthy human individuals. Study-wide context: A few men and a couple of women, aged 18 to 49, were donors.

This clone was counted at least ten times. What it binds is not known. Data came from immunoSEQ multiplex PCR; TCRdb stores just in-frame clones and leaves some out. The table shows a few hundred thousand clones, with 74% occurring only once. This CDR3 has 17 residues. CDR1 is SGHRS, CDR2 YFSETQ, per germline. The V and J ends lost 0 bases and 2 bases, in that order; junction bases with no gene match: 8. Study conclusions and caveats: Shared clonotypes: about 5% naive CD4, around 3.5% naive CD8, less than 2.5% memory CD4, approximately 0.4% memory CD8. Naive subsets usually exceeded memory subsets in estimated richness.

The chain employs TRBV5-1 and TRBJ2-5; 9 bases map to TRBD2. Material: memory CD4+ T cells sorted from blood. Subset in this sample: CD45RA-negative fraction. The TCR originated in a man aged 25 to 40 in good health. CDR3 loop: CASSLGLAGHLQETQYF. In nucleotides, the CDR3 is TGCGCCAGCAGCTTGGGGCTAGCGGGGCACCTTCAAGAGACCCAGTACTTC.